The 9 T cell receptor beta chains below all came from one sample that was sequenced in a study of vaccination effects on CD4 cells after COVID-19. For these receptors, no antigen is known. The assay was immunoSEQ multiplex PCR, and TCRdb's table has in-frame clones only and misses some. The profile shows about 74,000 clones, approximately 80% of them singletons. Researchers isolated CD4+ T cells once approximately 10 days of culture had elapsed. The source was CD4+ T cells from PBMCs cultured without peptide, collected before COVID-19 vaccination. The receptors originated from a human donor who received a COVID-19 vaccine.

This clone was seen only once. The chain employs TRBV2 and TRBJ1-4, with D possibly being TRBD1 (5 bases). The CDR3 runs 14 residues. The V end was cut by 8 bases, the J end by 7 bases, with 17 bases between. Germline CDR1 SNHLY, CDR2 FYNNEI. DNA for the CDR3: TGTGCCAGCGGTTTGGGGACCGAGGGTGAAAAACTGTTTTTT. Amino acids: CASGLGTEGEKLFF.

The CDR3 here is CASSPQIRAADNYGYTF. The DNA for the CDR3 is TGTGCCAGTAGTCCCCAGATCCGGGCAGCAGATAACTATGGCTACACCTTC. This chain connects TRBV19 to TRBJ1-2; D not certain. CDR1 and CDR2 (germline): LNHDA, SQIVND (reference sequence). The CDR3 is 17 residues long. Trimming left V 5 bases short and J 1 base short, with 20 bases between. Based on the CDR3 plus reference TRBV19 and TRBJ1-2, the full variable domain is DGGITQSPKYLFRKEGQNVTLSCEQNLNHDAMYWYRQDPGQGLRLIYYSQIVNDFQKGDIAEGYSVSREKKESFPLTVTSAQKNPTAFYLCASSPQIRAADNYGYTFGSGTRLTVV.

The chain has TRBV20-1 and TRBJ1-2, with D unresolved. Trimming removed 6 bases at V and 3 bases at J, with 8 bases between. The CDR3 covers 11 residues. Germline values: CDR1 DFQATT, CDR2 SNEGSKA (reference sequence). CDR3: CSAKIDYGYTF. The CDR3 nucleotides are TGCAGTGCCAAGATTGACTATGGCTACACCTTC.

The rearrangement joins TRBV7-6 to TRBJ2-3; D remains ambiguous. The CDR3 sequence is 15 residues long. V dropped 1 base and J dropped 0 bases, with 8 bases sitting between them. In germline, CDR1 is SGHVS, CDR2 FNYEAQ. As DNA, the CDR3 is TGTGCCAGCAGCTTAGTAGGAGTTAGCACAGATACGCAGTATTTT. Protein: CASSLVGVSTDTQYF.

The chain recombines TRBV18 with TRBJ1-4; 8 bases fit TRBD1. The germline CDR1 and CDR2 sequences are KGHSH and LQKENI. The CDR3 has 14 residues. Trimming at V came to 2 bases and at J to 8 bases, leaving 4 bases not matched to a gene. CDR3 nucleotide sequence: TGTGCCAGCTCACCAGGACAGGGTCGCGAAAAACTGTTTTTT. Residues: CASSPGQGREKLFF.

The chain couples TRBV6-2 or TRBV6-3 to TRBJ2-2, with D tentatively TRBD1 (6 bases). CDR3 length: 16 amino acids. Germline lookup yields CDR1 MNHEY and CDR2 SVGEGT. Trimming shortened V by 2 bases and J by 2 bases, and 12 bases separated the two germline ends. CDR3 in DNA: TGTGCCAGCAGTTACGACAGGTGGGAAAACACCGGGGAGCTGTTTTTT. This gives the protein CASSYDRWENTGELFF.

The J gene is TRBJ2-7, the V gene TRBV6-1, with D unresolved. CDR3 length: 12 residues. V was cut by 3 bases and J by 5 bases, with 8 bases left in between. Germline V lookup: CDR1 MNHNS, CDR2 SASEGT. This CDR3 is CASSENNHEQYV. The CDR3 nucleotides are TGTGCCAGCAGTGAGAACAACCACGAGCAGTACGTC.

This rearrangement joins TRBV7-9 to TRBJ2-5; the D gene is possibly TRBD2 (5 bases). This CDR3 contains 18 residues. The V gene lost 1 base and the J gene lost 1 base, with 19 bases spanning the gap. CDR1 is SEHNR and CDR2 is FQNEAQ in the germline V gene (reference sequence). The CDR3 protein is CASSLVWRVEEAQETQYF. The CDR3 DNA follows: TGTGCCAGCAGCTTAGTTTGGCGTGTCGAGGAGGCCCAAGAGACCCAGTACTTC.

The rearrangement links TRBV3-1 (or the pseudogene TRBV3-2) to TRBJ1-6, with TRBD1 matching 7 bases. V gave up 4 bases and J gave up 5 bases; unmatched junction bases: 8. Per the germline V gene, CDR1 is LGHDT and CDR2 is YNNKEL (reference sequence). The CDR3 contains 16 residues. The CDR3 spells CASSPIGGGNNSPLHF. For the CDR3, the DNA is TGTGCCAGCAGCCCCATAGGGGGCGGCAATAATTCACCCCTCCACTTT.